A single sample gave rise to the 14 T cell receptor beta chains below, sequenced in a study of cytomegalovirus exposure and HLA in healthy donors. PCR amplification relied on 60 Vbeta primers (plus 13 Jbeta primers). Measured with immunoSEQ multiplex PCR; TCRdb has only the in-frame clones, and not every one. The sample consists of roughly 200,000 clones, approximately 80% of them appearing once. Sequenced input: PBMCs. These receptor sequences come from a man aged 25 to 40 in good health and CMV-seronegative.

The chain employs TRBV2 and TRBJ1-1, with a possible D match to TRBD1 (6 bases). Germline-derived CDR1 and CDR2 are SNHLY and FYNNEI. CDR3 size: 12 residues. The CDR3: CATGKGDTEAFF. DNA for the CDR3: TGTGCTACGGGGAAGGGGGACACTGAAGCTTTCTTT.

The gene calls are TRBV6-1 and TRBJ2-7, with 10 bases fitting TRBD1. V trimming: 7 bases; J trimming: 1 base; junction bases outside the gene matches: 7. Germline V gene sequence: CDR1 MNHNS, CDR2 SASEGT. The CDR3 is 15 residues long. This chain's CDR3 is CASIGRDRGSYEQYF. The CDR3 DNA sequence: TGTGCCAGCATAGGCCGGGACAGGGGATCCTACGAGCAGTACTTC.

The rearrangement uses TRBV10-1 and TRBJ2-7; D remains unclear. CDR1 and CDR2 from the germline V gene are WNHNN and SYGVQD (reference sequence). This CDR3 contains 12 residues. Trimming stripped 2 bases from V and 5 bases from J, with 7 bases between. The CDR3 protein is CASSEQTHEQYF. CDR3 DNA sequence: TGCGCCAGCAGTGAGCAGACTCACGAGCAGTACTTC.

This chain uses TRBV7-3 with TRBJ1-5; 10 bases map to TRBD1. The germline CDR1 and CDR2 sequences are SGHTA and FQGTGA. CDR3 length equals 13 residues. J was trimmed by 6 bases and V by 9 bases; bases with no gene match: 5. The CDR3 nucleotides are TGTGCCAGGGTGGGGACAGGGGTTCAGCCCCAGCATTTT. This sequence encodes CARVGTGVQPQHF.

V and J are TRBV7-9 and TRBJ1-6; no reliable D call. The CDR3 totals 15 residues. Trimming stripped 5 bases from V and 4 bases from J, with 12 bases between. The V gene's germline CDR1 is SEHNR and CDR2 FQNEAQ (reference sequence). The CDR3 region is CASSPQDYYNSPLHF. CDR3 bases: TGTGCCAGCAGCCCTCAGGACTATTATAATTCACCCCTCCACTTT.

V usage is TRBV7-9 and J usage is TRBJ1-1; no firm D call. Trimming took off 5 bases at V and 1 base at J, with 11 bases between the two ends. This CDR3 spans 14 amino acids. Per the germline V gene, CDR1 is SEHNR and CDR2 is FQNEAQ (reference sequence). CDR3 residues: CASSPAEPNTEAFF. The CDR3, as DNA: TGTGCCAGCAGCCCGGCGGAGCCGAACACTGAAGCTTTCTTT.

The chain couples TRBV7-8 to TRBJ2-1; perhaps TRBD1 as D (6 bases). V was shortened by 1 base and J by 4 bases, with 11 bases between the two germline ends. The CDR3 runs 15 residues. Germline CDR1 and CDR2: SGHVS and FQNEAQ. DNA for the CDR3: TGTGCCAGCAGCTTAGAGGCAGGGGCATACAATGAGCAGTTCTTC. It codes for CASSLEAGAYNEQFF.

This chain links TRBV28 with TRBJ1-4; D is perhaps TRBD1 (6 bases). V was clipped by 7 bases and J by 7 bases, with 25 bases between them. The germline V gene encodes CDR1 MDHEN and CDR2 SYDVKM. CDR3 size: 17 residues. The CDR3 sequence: CASTPFVGTRSFEKLFF. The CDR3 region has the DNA TGTGCCAGCACCCCGTTTGTCGGGACACGCTCTTTTGAAAAACTGTTTTTT.

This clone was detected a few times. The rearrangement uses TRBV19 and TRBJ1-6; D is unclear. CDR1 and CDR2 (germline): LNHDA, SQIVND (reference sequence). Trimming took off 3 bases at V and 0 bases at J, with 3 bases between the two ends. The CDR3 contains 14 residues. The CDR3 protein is CASSISSYNSPLHF. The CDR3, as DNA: TGTGCCAGTAGTATCAGCTCCTATAATTCACCCCTCCACTTT. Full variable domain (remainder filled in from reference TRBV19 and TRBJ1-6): DGGITQSPKYLFRKEGQNVTLSCEQNLNHDAMYWYRQDPGQGLRLIYYSQIVNDFQKGDIAEGYSVSREKKESFPLTVTSAQKNPTAFYLCASSISSYNSPLHFGNGTRLTVT.

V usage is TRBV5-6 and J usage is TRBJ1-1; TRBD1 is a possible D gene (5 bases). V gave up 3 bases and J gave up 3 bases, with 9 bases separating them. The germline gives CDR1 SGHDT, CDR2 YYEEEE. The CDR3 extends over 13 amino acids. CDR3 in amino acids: CASSSGDYTEAFF. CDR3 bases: TGTGCCAGCAGCTCGGGGGATTACACTGAAGCTTTCTTT. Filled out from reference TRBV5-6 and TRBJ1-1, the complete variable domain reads DAGVTQSPTHLIKTRGQQVTLRCSPKSGHDTVSWYQQALGQGPQFIFQYYEEEERQRGNFPDRFSGHQFPNYSSELNVNALLLGDSALYLCASSSGDYTEAFFGQGTRLTVV.

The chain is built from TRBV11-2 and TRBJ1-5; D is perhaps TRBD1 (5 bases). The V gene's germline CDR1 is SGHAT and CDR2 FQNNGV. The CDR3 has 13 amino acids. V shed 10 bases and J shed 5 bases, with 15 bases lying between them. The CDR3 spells CATRDCPYQPQHF. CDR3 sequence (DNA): TGTGCCACCCGGGACTGCCCGTATCAGCCCCAGCATTTT.

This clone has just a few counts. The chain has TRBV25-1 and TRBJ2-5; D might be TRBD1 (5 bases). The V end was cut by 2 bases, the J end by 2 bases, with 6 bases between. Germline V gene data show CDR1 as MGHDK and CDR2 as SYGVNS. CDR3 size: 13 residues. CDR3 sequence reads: CASSEDRQETQYF. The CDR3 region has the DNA TGTGCCAGCAGTGAAGACAGACAAGAGACCCAGTACTTC.

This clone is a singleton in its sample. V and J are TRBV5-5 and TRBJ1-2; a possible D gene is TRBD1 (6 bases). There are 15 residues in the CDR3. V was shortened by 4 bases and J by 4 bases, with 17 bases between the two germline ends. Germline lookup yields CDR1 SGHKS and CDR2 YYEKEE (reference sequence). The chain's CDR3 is CASSLPLRDIYGYTF. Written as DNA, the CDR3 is TGTGCCAGCAGCCTGCCCCTCCGGGACATCTATGGCTACACCTTC.

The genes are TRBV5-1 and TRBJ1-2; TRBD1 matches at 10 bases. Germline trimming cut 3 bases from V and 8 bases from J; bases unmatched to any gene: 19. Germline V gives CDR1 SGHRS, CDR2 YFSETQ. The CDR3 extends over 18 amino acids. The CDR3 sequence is CASSSASRTGGGGGGYTF. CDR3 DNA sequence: TGCGCCAGCAGCTCCGCGTCCAGGACAGGGGGAGGAGGAGGAGGCTACACCTTC.